The present T cell receptor (beta chain) was sequenced within a study of cytomegalovirus exposure and HLA in healthy donors. Study at large: Approximately 190 million T cells yielded 100 million or so unique TCR beta sequences in earlier analysis. Points from the study as a whole: The majority of TCR sequences were rare, yet some public TCRs appeared in many donors. An analysis was carried out at a later point. It showed that HLA-associated TCR beta chains were more clonally expanded than equally common non-associated chains.

Donors likely had unrecorded immune exposures despite being nominally healthy when sampled. As for this clone: Antigen unknown.

The PCR was carried out with 60 Vbeta primers and 13 Jbeta primers. Profiling relied on immunoSEQ multiplex PCR, and the TCRdb table lists in-frame clones only, not all of them. Of 150,000 to 200,000 clones listed, about 80% were seen once; the top ten hold approximately 15%. The CDR3 covers 16 residues. V shed 5 bases and J 6 bases; nucleotides not matched to a gene: 7. CDR1 SEHNR and CDR2 FQNEAQ come from the germline V gene (reference sequence). V is TRBV7-9 and J is TRBJ2-1; 13 bases are shared with TRBD2. The TCR originated in a woman between 40 and 50 years old in good health and CMV-seronegative. The sequenced sample consisted of PBMCs. The CDR3, as DNA: TGTGCCAGCAGCGCAAGGACTAGCGGGAGTGGCAATGAGCAGTTCTTC. This codes for CASSARTSGSGNEQFF. The entire variable domain, with the rest obtained from reference TRBV7-9 and TRBJ2-1, is as follows: DTGVSQNPRHKITKRGQNVTFRCDPISEHNRLYWYRQTLGQGPEFLTYFQNEAQLEKSRLLSDRFSAERPKGSFSTLEIQRTEQGDSAMYLCASSARTSGSGNEQFFGPGTRLTVL.